The rows below give T cell receptor beta chains drawn from one sample of a study of CD8+CD57+ T cells in acquired aplastic anemia. TCRdb itself ran the reads through MiXCR, one entry per CDR3 protein. The sample has around 430,000 distinct CDR3 sequences, approximately 32% seen once. The specimen sequenced was sorted CD4+, CD8+, or CD8+CD57+ T cells (not recorded which) from PBMCs. The receptors come from a human donor with aplastic anemia. Each CDR3 is given with its conserved first and last residue. A D gene is named only where the DNA matches it firmly. Clone size is given for some rows only: seen once, a few or many times, or a class if the clone is expanded.

v_gene	j_gene	d_gene	abundance	CDR3aa	CDR3nt
TRBV2	TRBJ1-1	TRBD1	few	CASSSGGAGGRGTEAFF	TGTGCCAGCAGTTCAGGGGGCGCAGGGGGAAGAGGGACTGAAGCTTTCTTT
TRBV2	TRBJ1-2	TRBD1	many	CASRRGTGTEGYTF	TGTGCCAGCAGACGGGGGACAGGGACGGAGGGCTACACCTTC
TRBV11-2	TRBJ2-5	TRBD2	.	CASSLELAGVRWETQYF	TGTGCCAGCAGCTTAGAACTAGCGGGAGTAAGGTGGGAGACCCAGTACTTC
TRBV29-1	TRBJ2-7	TRBD2	.	CSLNLGLAGIYEQYF	TGCAGCCTCAACCTCGGACTAGCGGGGATCTACGAGCAGTACTTC
TRBV6-1	TRBJ1-5	.	many	CASSGGTANQPQHF	TGTGCCAGCAGTGGAGGGACGGCGAATCAGCCCCAGCATTTT
TRBV7-2	TRBJ2-7	.	.	CASTRGGSNYEQYF	TGTGCCAGCACCAGGGGGGGCTCCAACTACGAGCAGTACTTC
TRBV10-3	TRBJ1-6	TRBD1	many	CAISEGQGEIGNSPLHF	TGTGCCATCAGTGAGGGACAGGGGGAAATCGGTAATTCACCCCTCCACTTT
TRBV6-4	TRBJ1-1	TRBD1	.	CASSDSRGTEAFF	TGTGCCAGCAGTGACAGCAGGGGGACTGAAGCTTTCTTT
TRBV4-2	TRBJ2-7	.	many	CASSQDIRAYEQYF	TGTGCCAGCAGCCAAGATATCAGAGCCTACGAGCAGTACTTC
TRBV29-1	TRBJ2-3	.	few	CSGGRGPFQADTQYF	TGCAGCGGGGGGCGGGGACCCTTCCAAGCAGATACGCAGTATTTT
TRBV7-2	TRBJ1-6	TRBD1	.	CASSATTGSTPLHF	TGTGCCAGCAGTGCCACGACAGGGAGTACACCCCTCCACTTT
TRBV24-1	TRBJ2-1	.	few	CATSLRMEKQYNEQFF	TGTGCCACCAGTTTACGGATGGAGAAACAGTACAATGAGCAGTTCTTC
TRBV7-9	TRBJ1-6	.	many	CASSLVSGSRNNSPLHF	TGTGCCAGCAGCTTAGTGTCGGGCAGCAGAAATAATTCACCCCTCCACTTT
TRBV11-3	TRBJ2-2	TRBD1	few	CASSLSTGVTGELFF	TGTGCCAGCAGCTTATCTACAGGGGTGACCGGGGAGCTGTTTTTT
TRBV10-3	TRBJ2-7	.	.	CASSYPDSDEQYF	TGTGCCAGCAGTTACCCCGATTCTGACGAGCAGTACTTC
TRBV6-5	TRBJ2-7	.	many	CASSSSRVSSYEQYF	TGTGCCAGCAGTTCCTCACGGGTCAGCTCCTACGAGCAGTACTTC